This section outlines one T cell receptor beta chain sequence together with its context. The target antigen is unknown. Generated by immunoSEQ multiplex PCR, the TCRdb table keeps only in-frame clones and is missing some. The table shows 50,000 or so clones, with around 90% occurring only once. The CDR3 runs 11 residues. Germline loops: CDR1 MNHNS, CDR2 SASEGT. The germline V and J ends were trimmed by 5 bases and 3 bases, with 5 bases remaining between them. This sample was included in a study of graft-versus-host responses after intestinal transplantation. General observations from the study: The study found high graft-versus-host to host-versus-graft clonal ratios in allografts of patients with graft-donor T cell macrochimerism.

This receptor was taken from a human donor who was the organ donor for an intestinal transplant. The sample in question was unstimulated CD4+ T cells sorted from spleen or lymph node cells, obtained before transplant. The chain recombines TRBV6-1 with TRBJ2-7, with D uncertain. DNA of the CDR3: TGTGCCAGCAGTTATGACTACGAGCAGTACTTC. It translates to CASSYDYEQYF.